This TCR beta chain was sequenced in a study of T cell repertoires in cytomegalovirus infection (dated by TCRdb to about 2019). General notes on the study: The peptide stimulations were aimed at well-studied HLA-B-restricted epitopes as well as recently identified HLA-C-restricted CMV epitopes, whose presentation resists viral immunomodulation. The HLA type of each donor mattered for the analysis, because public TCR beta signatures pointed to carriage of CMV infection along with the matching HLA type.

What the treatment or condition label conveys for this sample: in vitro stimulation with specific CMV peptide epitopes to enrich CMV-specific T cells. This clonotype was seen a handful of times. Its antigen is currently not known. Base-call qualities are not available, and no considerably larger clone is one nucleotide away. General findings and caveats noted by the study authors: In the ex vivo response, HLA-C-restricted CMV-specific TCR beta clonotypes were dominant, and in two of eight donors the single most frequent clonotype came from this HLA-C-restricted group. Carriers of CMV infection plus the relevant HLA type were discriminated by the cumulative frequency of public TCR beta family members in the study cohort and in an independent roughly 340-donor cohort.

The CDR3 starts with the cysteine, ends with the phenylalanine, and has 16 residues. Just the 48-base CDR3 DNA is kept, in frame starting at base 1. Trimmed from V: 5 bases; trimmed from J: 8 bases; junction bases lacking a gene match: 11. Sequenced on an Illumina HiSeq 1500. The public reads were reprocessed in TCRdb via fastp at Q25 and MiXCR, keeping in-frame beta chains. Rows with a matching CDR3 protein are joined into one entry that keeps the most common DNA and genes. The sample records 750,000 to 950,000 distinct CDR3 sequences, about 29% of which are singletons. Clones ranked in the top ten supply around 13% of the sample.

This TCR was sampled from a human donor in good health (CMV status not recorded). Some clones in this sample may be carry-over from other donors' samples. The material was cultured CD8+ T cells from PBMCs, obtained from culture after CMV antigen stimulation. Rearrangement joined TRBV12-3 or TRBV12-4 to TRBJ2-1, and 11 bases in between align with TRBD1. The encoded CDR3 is CASSTWTGGLKYEQFF. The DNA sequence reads TGTGCCAGCAGTACCTGGACAGGGGGCTTAAAATATGAGCAGTTCTTC.